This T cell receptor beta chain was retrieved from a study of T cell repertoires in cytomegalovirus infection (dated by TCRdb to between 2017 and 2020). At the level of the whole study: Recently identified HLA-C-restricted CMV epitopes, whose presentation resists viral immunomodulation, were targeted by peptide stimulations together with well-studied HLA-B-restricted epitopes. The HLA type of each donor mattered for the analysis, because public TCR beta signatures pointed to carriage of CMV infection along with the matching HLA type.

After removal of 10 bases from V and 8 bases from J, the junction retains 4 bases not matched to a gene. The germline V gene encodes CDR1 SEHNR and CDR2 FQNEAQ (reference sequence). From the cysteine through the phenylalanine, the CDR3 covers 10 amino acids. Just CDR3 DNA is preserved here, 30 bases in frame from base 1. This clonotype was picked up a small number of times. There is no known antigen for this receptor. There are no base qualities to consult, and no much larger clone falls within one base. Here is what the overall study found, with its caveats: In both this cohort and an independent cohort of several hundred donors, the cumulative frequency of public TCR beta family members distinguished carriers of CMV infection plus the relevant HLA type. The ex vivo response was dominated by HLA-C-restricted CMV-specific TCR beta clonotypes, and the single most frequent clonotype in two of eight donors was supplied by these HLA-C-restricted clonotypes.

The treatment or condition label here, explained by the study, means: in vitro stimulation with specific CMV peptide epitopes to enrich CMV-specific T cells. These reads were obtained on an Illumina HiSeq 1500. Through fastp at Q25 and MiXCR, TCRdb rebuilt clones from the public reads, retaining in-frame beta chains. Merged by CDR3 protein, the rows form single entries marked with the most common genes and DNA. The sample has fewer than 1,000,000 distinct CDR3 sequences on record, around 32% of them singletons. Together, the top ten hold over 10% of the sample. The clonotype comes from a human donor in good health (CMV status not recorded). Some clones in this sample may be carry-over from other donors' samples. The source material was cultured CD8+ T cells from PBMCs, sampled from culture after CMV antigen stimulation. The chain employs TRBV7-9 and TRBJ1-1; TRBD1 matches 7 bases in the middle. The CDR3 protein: CATMGQEAFF. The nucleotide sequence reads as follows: TGTGCCACCATGGGACAGGAAGCTTTCTTT.